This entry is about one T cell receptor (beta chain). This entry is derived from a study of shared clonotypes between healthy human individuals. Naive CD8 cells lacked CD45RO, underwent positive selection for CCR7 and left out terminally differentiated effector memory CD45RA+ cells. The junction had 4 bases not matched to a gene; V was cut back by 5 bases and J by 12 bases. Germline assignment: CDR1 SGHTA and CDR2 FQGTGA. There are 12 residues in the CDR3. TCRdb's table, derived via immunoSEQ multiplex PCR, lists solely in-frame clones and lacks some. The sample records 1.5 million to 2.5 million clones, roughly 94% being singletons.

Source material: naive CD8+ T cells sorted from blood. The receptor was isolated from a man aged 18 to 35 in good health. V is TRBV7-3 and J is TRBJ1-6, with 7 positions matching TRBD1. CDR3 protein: CASSQQGRPLHF. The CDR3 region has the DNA TGTGCCAGCAGCCAACAGGGGAGACCCCTCCACTTT. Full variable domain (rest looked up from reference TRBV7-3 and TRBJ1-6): GAGVSQTPSNKVTEKGKYVELRCDPISGHTALYWYRQSLGQGPEFLIYFQGTGAADDSGLPNDRFFAVRPEGSVSTLKIQRTERGDSAVYLCASSQQGRPLHFGNGTRLTVT.